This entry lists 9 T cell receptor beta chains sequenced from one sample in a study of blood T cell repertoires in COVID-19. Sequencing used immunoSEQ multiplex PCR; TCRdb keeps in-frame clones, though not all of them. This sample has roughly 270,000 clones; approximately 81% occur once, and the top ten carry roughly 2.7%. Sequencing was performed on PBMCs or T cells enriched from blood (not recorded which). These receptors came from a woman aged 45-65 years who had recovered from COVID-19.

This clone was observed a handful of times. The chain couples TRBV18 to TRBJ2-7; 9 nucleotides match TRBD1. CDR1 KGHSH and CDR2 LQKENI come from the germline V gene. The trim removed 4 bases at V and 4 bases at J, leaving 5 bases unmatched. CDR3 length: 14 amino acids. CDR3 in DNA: TGTGCCAGCTCACGCGAGGGACAGGGTTACGAGCAGTACTTC. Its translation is CASSREGQGYEQYF.

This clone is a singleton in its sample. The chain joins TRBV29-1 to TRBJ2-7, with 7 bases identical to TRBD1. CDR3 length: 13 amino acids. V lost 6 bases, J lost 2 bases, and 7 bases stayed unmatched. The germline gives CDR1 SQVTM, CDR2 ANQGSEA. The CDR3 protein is CSVQGLAAYEQYF. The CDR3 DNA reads TGCAGCGTACAGGGGTTGGCCGCCTACGAGCAGTACTTC.

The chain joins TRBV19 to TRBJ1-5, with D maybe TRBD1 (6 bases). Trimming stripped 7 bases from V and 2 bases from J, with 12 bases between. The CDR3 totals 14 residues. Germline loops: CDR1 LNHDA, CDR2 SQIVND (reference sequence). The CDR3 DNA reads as TGTGCCAGTACCCATGGGGGCCGCAATCAGCCCCAGCATTTT. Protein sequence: CASTHGGRNQPQHF.

CDR3 amino acids: CASSGTTGGANTIYF. CDR3 nucleotides: TGCGCCAGCAGCGGAACCACAGGGGGCGCGAACACCATATATTTT. V usage is TRBV5-1 and J usage is TRBJ1-3; 9 nucleotides line up with TRBD1. The CDR3 has 15 residues. From germline, CDR1 is SGHRS and CDR2 YFSETQ. V gave up 4 bases and J gave up 7 bases; unmatched junction bases: 9.

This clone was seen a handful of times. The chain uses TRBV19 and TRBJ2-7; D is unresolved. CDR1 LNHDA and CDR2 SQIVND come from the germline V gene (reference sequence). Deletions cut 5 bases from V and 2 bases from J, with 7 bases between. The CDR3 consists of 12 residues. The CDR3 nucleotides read TGTGCCAGTAGTTCGGGTGCCTACGAGCAGTACTTC. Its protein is CASSSGAYEQYF.

CDR3 nucleotide sequence: TGTGCCAGCAGCTTGGGCCCCCAAGAGACCCAGTACTTC. Amino acids: CASSLGPQETQYF. The V call is TRBV7-6, the J call TRBJ2-5; D gene ambiguous. CDR3 length: 13 residues. Germline V gene data show CDR1 as SGHVS and CDR2 as FNYEAQ. With 3 bases removed from V and 1 base from J, the gap between germline ends came to 6 bases.

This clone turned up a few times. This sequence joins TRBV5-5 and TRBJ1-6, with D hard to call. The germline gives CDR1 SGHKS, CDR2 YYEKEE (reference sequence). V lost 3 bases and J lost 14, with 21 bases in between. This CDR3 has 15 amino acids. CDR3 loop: CASSSLYDLSGTLHF. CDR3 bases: TGTGCCAGCAGCTCCTTATACGACTTGTCTGGTACCCTCCACTTT.

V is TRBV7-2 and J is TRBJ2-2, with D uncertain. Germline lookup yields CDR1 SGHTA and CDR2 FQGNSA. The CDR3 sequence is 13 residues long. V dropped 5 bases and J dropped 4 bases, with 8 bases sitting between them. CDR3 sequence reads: CASSALSTGELFF. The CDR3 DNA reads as TGTGCCAGCAGCGCACTATCCACCGGGGAGCTGTTTTTT.

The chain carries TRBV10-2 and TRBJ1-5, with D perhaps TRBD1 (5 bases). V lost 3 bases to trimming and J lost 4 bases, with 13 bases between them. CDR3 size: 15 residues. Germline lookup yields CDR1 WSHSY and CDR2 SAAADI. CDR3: CASSERQGINQPQHF. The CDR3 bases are TGCGCCAGCAGTGAACGTCAGGGTATTAATCAGCCCCAGCATTTT.